The clone carrying this TCR gamma chain was seen only a few times. The data derive from a study of gamma-delta T cells after stem cell transplantation. TCRdb repeated clone calling on the RT-PCR reads with CATT. The sample carries around 540 gamma-chain clones, 15% to 20% recorded once. Unmatched junction bases numbered 4, after V lost 0 bases and J lost 2 bases. In germline, CDR1 is EGSNGY, CDR2 YDSYNSKV. The CDR3 spans 14 residues. The receptor comes from a human donor. It is not recorded whose cells these are; they may come from a transplant donor. The chain joins TRGV2 to TRGJ1 or TRGJ2. No J gene was available from TCRdb, and it was assigned here by a germline match of the DNA. The sample consisted of gamma-delta T cells. CDR3 protein: CATWDGTDYYKKLF. The CDR3 DNA reads as TGTGCCACCTGGGACGGGACGGATTATTATAAGAAACTCTTT.